The clone carrying this TCR beta chain appeared many times. Its target is unknown. A sample-barcoded 5' primer and a J-beta primer mix were used in a second PCR of roughly 7 to 12 cycles. TCRdb called the 5' RACE reads again in MiXCR, with one record for every CDR3 protein. The sample includes about 730,000 distinct CDR3 sequences, roughly 44% of them seen just once. This specimen belongs to a study of blood T cells in healthy people across ages. Study-level points and caveats: Getting older went along with TCR beta diversity per million T cells dropping roughly linearly.

Sequenced sample: blood. This TCR derives from a woman aged 55-69 years in good health.

The CDR3 sequence is CSGLLANEQYF. CDR3 DNA: TGCAGCGGCCTTCTGGCGAACGAGCAGTACTTC. The chain is built from TRBV29-1 and TRBJ2-7; D remains ambiguous. This CDR3 is built from 11 residues. The V gene's germline CDR1 is SQVTM and CDR2 ANQGSEA. V lost 7 bases and J lost 5, with 12 bases in between.